This T cell receptor beta chain was retrieved from a study of shared clonotypes between healthy human individuals. This clone was seen more than once but under ten times. The assay was immunoSEQ multiplex PCR, and TCRdb's table has in-frame clones only and misses some. The sample yields about 460,000 clones, roughly 80% seen once. The study drew its donors from healthy HIV-negative adults without recent acute infections or vaccinations. This CDR3 has 12 residues. The receptor was derived from a woman aged 40 to 50 in good health. Some clones in this sample may be carry-over from other donors' samples. The sequencing sample was made of PBMCs. J is TRBJ2-5 and V is TRBV21-1; the table assigns TRBD2, which was not confirmed against the DNA. TRBV21-1 is a documented pseudogene. The CDR3 protein is CASRRDQETQYF. The CDR3 nucleotides read TGTGCCAGCAGACGGGACCAAGAGACCCAGTACTTC.